The 12 T cell receptor beta chains below come from one sample, sequenced in a study of shared T cell receptors in the human thymus. Clones were sequenced by immunoSEQ multiplex PCR, and TCRdb holds only the in-frame ones, with some missing. Counted here are about 380,000 clones, roughly 94% occurring once; the ten biggest clones make up roughly 0.02%. What was sequenced was thymocytes. The receptors were sampled from a human donor.

The V and J genes are TRBV15 and TRBJ2-7; D is unclear. V lost 3 bases, J lost 6 bases, and 12 bases lay in between. Germline V gene lookup returns CDR1 LNHNV and CDR2 YYDKDF (reference sequence). The CDR3 has 13 residues. CDR3 DNA: TGTGCCACCAGCAGGGCCAAGATGTTCGAGCAGTACTTC. It encodes CATSRAKMFEQYF. Together with reference TRBV15 and TRBJ2-7, the CDR3 gives the full variable domain: DAMVIQNPRYQVTQFGKPVTLSCSQTLNHNVMYWYQQKSSQAPKLLFHYYDKDFNNEADTPDNFQSRRPNTSFCFLDIRSPGLGDTAMYLCATSRAKMFEQYFGPGTRLTVT.

The chain recombines TRBV27 with TRBJ2-5; D gene unclear. The CDR3 has 10 residues. Trimming stripped 3 bases from V and 5 bases from J, with 1 base between. Germline V gene data show CDR1 as MNHEY and CDR2 as SMNVEV (reference sequence). The CDR3, as DNA: TGTGCCAGCAGTTTGGAGACCCAGTACTTC. Its protein product is CASSLETQYF.

The gene calls are TRBV6-1 and TRBJ1-3; D remains unclear. The V end lost 1 base, the J end lost 5 bases, and 12 bases lay between the germline ends. Germline values: CDR1 MNHNS, CDR2 SASEGT. The CDR3 is 15 amino acids. The CDR3 sequence is CASSEGVNGRNTIYF. The CDR3 DNA follows: TGTGCCAGCAGTGAAGGCGTGAACGGGAGAAACACCATATATTTT.

The rearrangement links TRBV5-1 to TRBJ2-7, with 8 bases fitting TRBD1. Trimming cost V 4 bases and J 2 bases; bases outside gene matches: 5. The CDR3 runs 14 residues. From germline, CDR1 is SGHRS and CDR2 YFSETQ. The CDR3 sequence is CASSIGTGAYEQYF. The CDR3 nucleotides read TGCGCCAGCAGCATTGGGACAGGAGCCTACGAGCAGTACTTC.

The CDR3 coding sequence is TGTGCCTGGGCTGGGGCAGGGGGAGATCCTGGAAACACCATATATTTT. This sequence encodes CAWAGAGGDPGNTIYF. The genes are TRBV30 and TRBJ1-3, with 7 bases fitting TRBD1. The V gene end was trimmed by 5 bases and the J gene end by 2 bases; junction bases not matched to a gene: 12. Germline CDR1 reads GTSNPN; CDR2 reads SVGIG (reference sequence). The CDR3 runs to 16 residues.

V gene TRBV27 combines with J gene TRBJ1-5; D is possibly TRBD1 (5 bases). Trimming took 5 bases from V and 4 from J, leaving 18 bases between them. Germline V gene lookup returns CDR1 MNHEY and CDR2 SMNVEV (reference sequence). The CDR3 is 16 residues long. The DNA for the CDR3 is TGTGCCAGCAGTCCCGACGGCGGGGGGGGTAATCAGCCCCAGCATTTT. This codes for CASSPDGGGGNQPQHF.

The chain is built from TRBV7-2 and TRBJ1-5; 9 bases are shared with TRBD1. The CDR3 runs to 17 residues. J gave up 5 bases and V 4 bases, and 12 bases lay outside the gene matches. CDR1 SGHTA and CDR2 FQGNSA come from the germline V gene. The CDR3 spells CASSSRDRASVDQPQHF. CDR3 nucleotide sequence: TGTGCCAGCAGCTCCCGGGACAGGGCATCTGTGGATCAGCCCCAGCATTTT.

The chain carries TRBV5-4 and TRBJ2-2; 12 nucleotides match TRBD2. V trimming: 5 bases; J trimming: 5 bases; junction bases outside the gene matches: 13. This CDR3 comprises 18 residues. Germline CDR1 reads SGHNT; CDR2 reads YYREEE (reference sequence). This CDR3 is CASSSPKTSGRRTGELFF. The CDR3 DNA follows: TGTGCCAGCAGTTCCCCCAAGACTAGCGGGAGACGAACCGGGGAGCTGTTTTTT. Full variable domain (outside the CDR3, taken from reference TRBV5-4 and TRBJ2-2): ETGVTQSPTHLIKTRGQQVTLRCSSQSGHNTVSWYQQALGQGPQFIFQYYREEENGRGNFPPRFSGLQFPNYSSELNVNALELDDSALYLCASSSPKTSGRRTGELFFGEGSRLTVL.

The rearrangement links TRBV29-1 to TRBJ1-4; D is unresolved. Germline V lookup: CDR1 SQVTM, CDR2 ANQGSEA. Trimming stripped 6 bases from V and 7 bases from J, with 9 bases between. The length of the CDR3 is 11 residues. The CDR3 nucleotides are TGCAGCGTCGCCCGGACTGAAAAACTGTTTTTT. This translates into CSVARTEKLFF.

CDR3 residues: CASSYGLAGGPNEQYF. The CDR3 DNA is TGTGCCAGCAGCTATGGACTAGCGGGAGGGCCCAACGAGCAGTACTTC. V is TRBV5-4 and J is TRBJ2-7; 15 positions agree with TRBD2. Trimming at V came to 3 bases and at J to 5 bases, leaving 6 bases not matched to a gene. CDR3 size: 16 residues. Germline CDR1 is SGHNT and CDR2 is YYREEE (reference sequence).

This clone was detected once. This sequence joins TRBV30 and TRBJ2-1; possibly TRBD1 or TRBD2 for D (5 bases each). The CDR3 is 17 amino acids. In germline, CDR1 is GTSNPN, CDR2 SVGIG (reference sequence). V was trimmed by 0 bases and J by 16 bases, leaving 31 bases between them. CDR3 region: CAWSVGTRWVKGPTGFF. CDR3 DNA sequence: TGTGCCTGGAGTGTAGGGACCCGATGGGTGAAAGGGCCCACAGGATTCTTC.

This clone appeared once. This CDR3 reads CASTQGGDEKLFF. In DNA, the CDR3 is TGTGCCAGCACTCAGGGGGGAGATGAAAAACTGTTTTTT. The genes are TRBV28 and TRBJ1-4, with 7 bases that match TRBD1. Germline CDR1 MDHEN, CDR2 SYDVKM. V gave up 7 bases and J gave up 6 bases; unmatched junction bases: 5. The CDR3 is made up of 13 amino acids.